The 14 T cell receptor beta chains listed next were all sequenced from one sample in a study of metastatic and nonmetastatic thyroid tumors. TCRdb re-processed the PCR reads through MiXCR. Seen here are fewer than 40,000 clones, around 17% observed once, and the top ten hold around 3%. None of the patients had undergone any treatment ahead of thyroid surgery. Sequenced: blood. These receptors all come from a female donor with papillary thyroid cancer or a benign thyroid nodule (not recorded which). Some clones in this sample may be carry-over from other donors' samples.

This chain connects TRBV6-1 to TRBJ2-7; a weak D match, TRBD1 (6 bases). The germline CDR1 and CDR2 sequences are MNHNS and SASEGT. Trimming left V 6 bases short and J 3 bases short, with 18 bases between. CDR3 length: 15 amino acids. CDR3 region: CASRAGLGGDYEQYF. The CDR3 region has the DNA TGTGCCAGCAGAGCCGGACTTGGGGGCGACTACGAGCAGTACTTC.

At least ten counts were recorded for this clone. The V and J genes are TRBV29-1 and TRBJ2-1; 8 bases line up with TRBD2. CDR1 SQVTM and CDR2 ANQGSEA come from the germline V gene. The junction had 10 bases not matched to a gene; V was cut back by 1 base and J by 8 bases. The CDR3 sequence is 15 residues long. The CDR3 is CSVEVRAGVLYEQFF. For the CDR3, the DNA is TGCAGCGTTGAAGTCAGAGCGGGAGTTCTCTATGAGCAGTTCTTC.

The sample holds one count of this clone. The chain is built from TRBV5-1 and TRBJ2-2, with 10 bases that match TRBD2. The CDR3 runs to 17 residues. Trimming took 5 bases from V and 3 from J; bases not matched to a gene: 10. Germline V lookup: CDR1 SGHRS, CDR2 YFSETQ. The CDR3 nucleotides read TGCGCCAGCAGACCGACTGGGACTAGCGCATACACCGGGGAGCTGTTTTTT. As protein: CASRPTGTSAYTGELFF.

This clone was detected ten times or more. The chain has TRBV6-1 and TRBJ2-1, with 7 bases aligning to TRBD1. Unmatched junction bases numbered 9, after V lost 4 bases and J lost 9 bases. There are 14 residues in the CDR3. Germline values: CDR1 MNHNS, CDR2 SASEGT. The CDR3 sequence: CASSAQLGGGEQFF. DNA for the CDR3: TGTGCCAGCAGTGCCCAACTAGGGGGCGGTGAGCAGTTCTTC.

This clone was recorded many times. This chain connects TRBV12-3 or TRBV12-4 to TRBJ1-5; no clear D gene. V lost 4 bases, J lost 9 bases, and 10 bases lay in between. This CDR3 comprises 12 residues. Written as DNA, the CDR3 is TGTGCCAGCAGTTCATACGGACGGCCCCAGCATTTT. Protein product: CASSSYGRPQHF.

Many counts were recorded for this clone. The chain couples TRBV27 to TRBJ1-2, with a tentative D call TRBD1 (6 bases). Germline V gene lookup returns CDR1 MNHEY and CDR2 SMNVEV (reference sequence). The CDR3 length is 16 residues. The V gene lost 6 bases and the J gene lost 8 bases, with 25 bases spanning the gap. The CDR3 bases are TGTGCCAGCAGGGGACAAACGGCCAGCAACTTACAAGGCTACACCTTC. Translation: CASRGQTASNLQGYTF.

This clone was seen at least ten times. The gene calls are TRBV13 and TRBJ2-1; 13 positions match TRBD2. CDR1 PRHDT and CDR2 FYEKMQ come from the germline V gene (reference sequence). The CDR3 spans 15 residues. Trimming took 5 bases from V and 5 from J; bases not matched to a gene: 3. CDR3 in amino acids: CASSVGLAGNNEQFF. For the CDR3, the DNA is TGTGCCAGCAGCGTGGGACTAGCGGGAAACAATGAGCAGTTCTTC.

By sample share, this clone is medium-sized. The chain recombines TRBV6-1 with TRBJ1-3; 7 positions agree with TRBD1. The CDR3 sequence is 15 residues long. Germline V lookup: CDR1 MNHNS, CDR2 SASEGT. V lost 6 bases and J lost 4; bases outside the gene matches: 9. CDR3 amino acids: CASRPGTGAGNTIYF. The CDR3 DNA reads TGTGCCAGCAGGCCGGGCACAGGGGCCGGAAACACCATATATTTT.

V usage is TRBV5-1 and J usage is TRBJ2-2; 9 bases line up with TRBD2. V dropped 2 bases and J dropped 4; count of bases not matched to a gene: 3. Germline V gene sequence: CDR1 SGHRS, CDR2 YFSETQ. The CDR3 loop spans 15 amino acids. The CDR3 sequence is CASSFGAGGTGELFF. As DNA, the CDR3 is TGCGCCAGCAGCTTCGGAGCGGGGGGCACCGGGGAGCTGTTTTTT.

J is TRBJ2-3 and V is TRBV12-3 or TRBV12-4; no firm D call. The V and J ends lost 10 bases and 1 base respectively, with 6 bases between them. This CDR3 spans 11 amino acids. The CDR3 DNA follows: TGTGCCAACAGACGCACAGATACGCAGTATTTT. Translation: CANRRTDTQYF.

This clone was found a few times. The rearrangement joins TRBV2 to TRBJ2-1; D is perhaps TRBD1 or TRBD2 (5 bases each). The end of the DNA aligns better with TRBJ2-5, so the J call may be wrong. Germline V gene sequence: CDR1 SNHLY, CDR2 FYNNEI. The CDR3 has 13 amino acids. The CDR3 is CASSGGLLETQYF. Written as DNA, the CDR3 is TGTGCCAGCAGTGGGGGGTTGTTGGAGACCCAGTACTTC.

In its sample, this clone was seen many times. The chain recombines TRBV12-5 with TRBJ2-1; D remains unclear. Germline CDR1 and CDR2: LGHNT and FRNRAP. This CDR3 has 14 amino acids. The germline V and J ends were trimmed by 5 bases and 5 bases, with 13 bases remaining between them. This CDR3 is CASGPPDLHNEQFF. The CDR3, as DNA: TGTGCTAGTGGTCCCCCGGACCTTCACAATGAGCAGTTCTTC.

This clone qualifies as medium-sized. The V call is TRBV20-1, the J call TRBJ2-7; TRBD2 aligns across 9 bases. The CDR3 contains 14 residues. V shed 3 bases and J 4 bases; nucleotides not matched to a gene: 7. CDR1 is DFQATT and CDR2 is SNEGSKA in the germline V gene (reference sequence). CDR3 amino acids: CSARGASGVYEQYF. CDR3 coding DNA: TGCAGTGCTAGGGGGGCTAGCGGGGTGTACGAGCAGTACTTC.

This clone was seen repeatedly, ten times or more. The CDR3: CASSFTGSTDTQYF. CDR3 bases: TGCGCCAGCAGCTTTACAGGGTCCACAGATACGCAGTATTTT. The rearrangement uses TRBV5-1 and TRBJ2-3; maybe TRBD1 (6 bases). Looked up from germline, CDR1 is SGHRS and CDR2 is YFSETQ. CDR3 size: 14 residues. Trimming pared 2 bases from V and 2 bases from J, leaving 9 bases between. The variable domain in full, with the rest retrieved from reference TRBV5-1 and TRBJ2-3, is KAGVTQTPRYLIKTRGQQVTLSCSPISGHRSVSWYQQTPGQGLQFLFEYFSETQRNKGNFPGRFSGRQFSNSRSEMNVSTLELGDSALYLCASSFTGSTDTQYFGPGTRLTVL.